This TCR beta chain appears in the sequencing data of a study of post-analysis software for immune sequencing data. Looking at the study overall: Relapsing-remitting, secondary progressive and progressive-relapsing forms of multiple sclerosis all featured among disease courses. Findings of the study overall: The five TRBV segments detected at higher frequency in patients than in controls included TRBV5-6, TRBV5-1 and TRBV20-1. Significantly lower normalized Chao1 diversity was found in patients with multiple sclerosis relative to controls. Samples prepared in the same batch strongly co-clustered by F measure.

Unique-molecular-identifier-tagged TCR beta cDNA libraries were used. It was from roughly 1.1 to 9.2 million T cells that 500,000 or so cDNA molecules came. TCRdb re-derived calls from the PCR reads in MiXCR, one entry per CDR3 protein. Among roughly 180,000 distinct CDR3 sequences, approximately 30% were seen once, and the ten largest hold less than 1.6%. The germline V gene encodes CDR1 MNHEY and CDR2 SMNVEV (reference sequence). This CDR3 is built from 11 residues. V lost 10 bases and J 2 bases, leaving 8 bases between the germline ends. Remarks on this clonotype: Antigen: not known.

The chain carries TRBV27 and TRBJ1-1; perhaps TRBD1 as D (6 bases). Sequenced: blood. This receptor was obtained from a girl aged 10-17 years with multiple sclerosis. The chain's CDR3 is CANRVNTEAFF. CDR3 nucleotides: TGTGCCAACAGGGTAAACACTGAAGCTTTCTTT.